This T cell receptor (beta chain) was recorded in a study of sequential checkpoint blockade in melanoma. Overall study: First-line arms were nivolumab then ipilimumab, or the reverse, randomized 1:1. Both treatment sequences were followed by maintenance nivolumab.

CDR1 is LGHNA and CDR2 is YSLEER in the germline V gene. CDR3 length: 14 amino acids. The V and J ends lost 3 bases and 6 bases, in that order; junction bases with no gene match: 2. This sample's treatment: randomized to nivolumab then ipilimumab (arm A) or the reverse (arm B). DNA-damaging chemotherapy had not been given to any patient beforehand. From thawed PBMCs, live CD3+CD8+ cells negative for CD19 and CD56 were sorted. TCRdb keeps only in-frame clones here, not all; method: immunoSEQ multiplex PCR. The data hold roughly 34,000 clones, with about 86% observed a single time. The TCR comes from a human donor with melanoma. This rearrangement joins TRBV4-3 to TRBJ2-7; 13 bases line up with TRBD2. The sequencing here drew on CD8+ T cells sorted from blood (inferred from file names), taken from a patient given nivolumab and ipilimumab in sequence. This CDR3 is CASSQWTSGSEQYF. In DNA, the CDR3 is TGCGCCAGCAGCCAGTGGACTAGCGGGAGCGAGCAGTACTTC.